This T cell receptor (beta chain) was sequenced during a study of naive and memory T cell subsets. This CDR3 comprises 13 residues. V was shortened by 2 bases and J by 1 base, with 6 bases between the two germline ends. Germline lookup yields CDR1 SQVTM and CDR2 ANQGSEA. The beta constant-region primer was an equimolar mix of two oligonucleotides covering TRBC1 and TRBC2. Nested alpha and beta constant-region primers with the SP2 primer drove four PCR rounds on ligated cDNA. TCRdb fed the UMI-ligation and nested PCR reads into MiXCR, producing one record per CDR3 protein. The data contain roughly 100,000 distinct CDR3 sequences, approximately 14% of them singletons. Study-level results: Naive repertoires, especially CD8, held a few larger clonotypes, possibly memory cells re-expressing CD45RA.

To note about this clonotype: Its antigen is unidentified. This sequence may be a read error, since a much larger clone differs from it by one base.

What was sequenced was naive CD8+ T cells from blood. This receptor was taken from a human donor in good health. The chain is built from TRBV29-1 and TRBJ2-1, with no clear D. CDR3 sequence (DNA): TGCAGCGTTGAAAAAGGATCCTACAATGAGCAGTTCTTC. Residues: CSVEKGSYNEQFF.